The present TCR beta chain was sequenced within a study of shared clonotypes between healthy human individuals. Study at large: Three CD4 naive, three CD4 memory, two CD8 naive and one CD8 memory plate were used per donor.

CD8 cells regarded as naive lacked CD45RO, were positively chosen for CCR7, and omitted terminally differentiated effector memory CD45RA+ cells. Per germline, CDR1 LNHDA and CDR2 SQIVND (reference sequence). V was pared by 5 bases and J by 2 bases, with 3 bases of the junction left unmatched. The CDR3 runs to 13 residues. On this clone: Other nucleotide sequences from this sample produce the same CDR3.

Assay used: immunoSEQ multiplex PCR; TCRdb lists only in-frame clones, some missing. The top ten hold approximately 1.2% of the sample, which has some 2.1 million clones, approximately 94% seen once. The chain couples TRBV19 to TRBJ2-7; the match to TRBD1 covers 7 bases. The sample comprised naive CD8+ T cells sorted from blood. This clonotype was obtained from a man aged 18 to 29 in good health. The CDR3 sequence: CASSGTVAYEQYF. For the CDR3, the DNA is TGTGCCAGTAGTGGGACAGTTGCCTACGAGCAGTACTTC.